The clone carrying this TCR beta chain appeared many times. Its antigen is as yet unknown. J was trimmed by 3 bases and V by 5 bases; bases with no gene match: 10. The CDR3 is made up of 16 amino acids. Germline V lookup: CDR1 SGHTA, CDR2 FQGNSA. The sample belongs to a study of T cell repertoires in cytomegalovirus infection. Study context: Matching HLA type and CMV infection were both indicated by public TCR beta signatures.

MiXCR was run by TCRdb on the reads, yielding one entry per CDR3 protein. This sample carries around 450,000 distinct CDR3 sequences, 31% of them seen once, and the ten largest clones take roughly 15%. General observations from the study: Cumulative public TCR beta family frequency identified CMV carriers with the relevant HLA. CMV-specific HLA-C-restricted TCR beta clonotypes dominated the ex vivo response.

The receptor was isolated from a human donor in good health (CMV status not recorded). Some clones in this sample may be carry-over from other donors' samples. The chain joins TRBV7-2 to TRBJ2-7; 10 positions agree with TRBD2. Material for sequencing was PBMCs. CDR3 sequence reads: CASSPPWTSGRYEQYF. CDR3 DNA: TGTGCCAGCAGCCCCCCGTGGACTAGCGGACGCTACGAGCAGTACTTC.